This T cell receptor (beta chain) is from a study of OX40 agonist ivuxolimab in advanced cancers. Study details: Hepatocellular carcinoma, melanoma, renal cell or head and neck cancer affected the dose-escalation patients.

The CDR3 totals 15 residues. The germline V gene has CDR1 SEHNR and CDR2 FQNEAQ (reference sequence). Trimming took 5 bases from V and 5 from J, leaving 19 bases between them. TCRdb keeps only in-frame clones here, not all; method: immunoSEQ multiplex PCR. The table shows some 55,000 clones, with 75% to 80% occurring only once. The chain recombines TRBV7-9 with TRBJ2-7, with D maybe TRBD2 (5 bases). This TCR was sampled from an adult with an advanced solid tumor such as melanoma, head and neck, liver or kidney cancer. The specimen was CD4+ or CD8+ T cells sorted from blood, collected in a trial of the OX40 agonist ivuxolimab. In DNA form, the CDR3 reads TGTGCCAGCAGCCCCGGGGAAAGGGTGTGGGACGAGCAGTACTTC. This sequence encodes CASSPGERVWDEQYF.